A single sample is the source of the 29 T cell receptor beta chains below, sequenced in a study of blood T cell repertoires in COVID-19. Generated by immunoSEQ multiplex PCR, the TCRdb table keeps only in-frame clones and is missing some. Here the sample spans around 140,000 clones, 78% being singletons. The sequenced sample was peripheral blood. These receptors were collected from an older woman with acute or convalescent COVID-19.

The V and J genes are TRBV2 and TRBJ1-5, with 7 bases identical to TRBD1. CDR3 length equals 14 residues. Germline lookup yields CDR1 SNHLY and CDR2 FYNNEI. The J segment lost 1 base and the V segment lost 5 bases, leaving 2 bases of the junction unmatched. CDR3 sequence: CASSWGQSNQPQHF. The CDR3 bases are TGTGCCAGCAGTTGGGGACAGAGCAATCAGCCCCAGCATTTT.

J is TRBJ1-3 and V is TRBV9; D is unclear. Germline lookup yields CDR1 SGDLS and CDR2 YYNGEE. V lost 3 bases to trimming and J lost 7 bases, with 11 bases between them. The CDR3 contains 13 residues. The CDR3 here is CASSGLMVNTIYF. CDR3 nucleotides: TGTGCCAGCAGCGGACTGATGGTGAACACCATATATTTT. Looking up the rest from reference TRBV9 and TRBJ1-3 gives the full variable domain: DSGVTQTPKHLITATGQRVTLRCSPRSGDLSVYWYQQSLDQGLQFLIQYYNGEERAKGNILERFSAQQFPDLHSELNLSSLELGDSALYFCASSGLMVNTIYFGEGSWLTVV.

The CDR3 here is CASSGGENTEAFF. The CDR3 DNA reads as TGTGCCAGCTCCGGGGGGGAAAACACTGAAGCTTTCTTT. The V gene is TRBV4-2, the J gene TRBJ1-1; D is perhaps TRBD1 (5 bases). V was pared by 8 bases and J by 2 bases, with 12 bases between. The germline gives CDR1 LGHNA, CDR2 YNFKEQ. This CDR3 comprises 13 residues.

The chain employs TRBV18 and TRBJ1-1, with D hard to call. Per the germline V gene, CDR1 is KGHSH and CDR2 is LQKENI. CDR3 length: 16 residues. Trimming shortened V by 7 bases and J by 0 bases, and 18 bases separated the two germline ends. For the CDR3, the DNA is TGTGCCAGCTTACCGGCTAGGCTGGTTATGAACACTGAAGCTTTCTTT. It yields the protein CASLPARLVMNTEAFF.

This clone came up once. The CDR3 loop is CASSRGTGGGPYEQYF. The CDR3 region has the DNA TGTGCCAGCAGCCGAGGCACGGGGGGGGGTCCCTACGAGCAGTACTTC. The rearrangement uses TRBV3-1 (or the pseudogene TRBV3-2) and TRBJ2-7; 8 nucleotides align to TRBD2. The CDR3 consists of 16 residues. Germline trimming cut 4 bases from V and 2 bases from J; bases unmatched to any gene: 10. Germline V gene data show CDR1 as LGHDT and CDR2 as YNNKEL (reference sequence).

The CDR3 here is CSAPLGQREYF. The CDR3 DNA reads TGCAGTGCTCCTTTGGGACAGAGAGAGTACTTC. The chain couples TRBV20-1 to TRBJ2-7; 7 bases match TRBD1. The J segment lost 11 bases and the V segment lost 5 bases, leaving 9 bases of the junction unmatched. CDR3 size: 11 residues. The germline V gene has CDR1 DFQATT and CDR2 SNEGSKA (reference sequence).

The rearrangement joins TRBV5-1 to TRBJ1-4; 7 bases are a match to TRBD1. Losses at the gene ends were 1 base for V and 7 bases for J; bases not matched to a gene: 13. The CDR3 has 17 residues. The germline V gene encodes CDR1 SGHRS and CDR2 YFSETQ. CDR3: CASSLTGTDRVGEKLFF. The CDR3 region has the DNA TGCGCCAGCAGCTTGACGGGCACAGACAGGGTTGGTGAAAAACTGTTTTTT.

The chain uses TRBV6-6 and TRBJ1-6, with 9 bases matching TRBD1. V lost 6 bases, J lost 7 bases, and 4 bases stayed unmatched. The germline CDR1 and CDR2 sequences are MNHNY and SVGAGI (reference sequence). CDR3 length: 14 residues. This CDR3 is CASRGQGGNSPLHF. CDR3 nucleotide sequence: TGTGCCAGCAGGGGACAGGGAGGAAATTCACCCCTCCACTTT.

The CDR3 is CASSSSWETQYF. In DNA form, the CDR3 reads TGTGCCAGCAGTTCGAGTTGGGAGACCCAGTACTTC. The J gene is TRBJ2-5, the V gene TRBV28; no clear D gene. Trimming pared 4 bases from V and 5 bases from J, leaving 8 bases between. CDR1 is MDHEN, CDR2 SYDVKM, per germline. This CDR3 is built from 12 residues.

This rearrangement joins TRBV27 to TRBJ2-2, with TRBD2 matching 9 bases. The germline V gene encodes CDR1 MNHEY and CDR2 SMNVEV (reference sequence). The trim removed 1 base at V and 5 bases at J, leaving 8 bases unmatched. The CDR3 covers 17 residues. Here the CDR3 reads CASSLFRVSGSTGELFF. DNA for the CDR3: TGTGCCAGCAGTTTATTCCGGGTTAGCGGGAGTACCGGGGAGCTGTTTTTT.

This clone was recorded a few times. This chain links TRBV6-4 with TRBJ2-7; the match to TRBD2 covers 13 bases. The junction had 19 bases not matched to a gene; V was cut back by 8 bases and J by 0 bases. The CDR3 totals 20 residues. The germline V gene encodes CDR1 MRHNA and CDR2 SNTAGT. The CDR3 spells CASDGHRDRGLAGLSYEQYF. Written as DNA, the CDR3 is TGTGCCAGCGATGGCCACCGGGACAGGGGACTAGCGGGACTCTCCTACGAGCAGTACTTC.

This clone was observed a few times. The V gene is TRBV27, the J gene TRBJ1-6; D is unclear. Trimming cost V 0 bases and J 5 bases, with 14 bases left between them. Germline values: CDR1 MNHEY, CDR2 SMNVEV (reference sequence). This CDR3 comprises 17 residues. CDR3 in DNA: TGTGCCAGCAGTTTATCTAACAGTCCCTTAAATAATTCACCCCTCCACTTT. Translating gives CASSLSNSPLNNSPLHF.

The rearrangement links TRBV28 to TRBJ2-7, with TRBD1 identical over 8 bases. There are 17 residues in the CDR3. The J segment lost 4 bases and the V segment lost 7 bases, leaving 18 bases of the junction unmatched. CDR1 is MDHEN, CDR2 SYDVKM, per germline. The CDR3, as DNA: TGTGCCAGCATTCCCTTGGAAGGGGCAGGGGGCAAGTACGAGCAGTACTTC. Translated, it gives CASIPLEGAGGKYEQYF. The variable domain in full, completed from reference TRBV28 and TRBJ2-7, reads DVKVTQSSRYLVKRTGEKVFLECVQDMDHENMFWYRQDPGLGLRLIYFSYDVKMKEKGDIPEGYSVSREKKERFSLILESASTNQTSMYLCASIPLEGAGGKYEQYFGPGTRLTVT.

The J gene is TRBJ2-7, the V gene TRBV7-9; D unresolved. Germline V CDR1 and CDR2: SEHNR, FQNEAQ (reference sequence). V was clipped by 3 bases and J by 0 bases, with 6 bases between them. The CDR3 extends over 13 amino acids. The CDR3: CASSFYSSYEQYF. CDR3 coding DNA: TGTGCCAGCAGCTTTTACAGCTCCTACGAGCAGTACTTC.

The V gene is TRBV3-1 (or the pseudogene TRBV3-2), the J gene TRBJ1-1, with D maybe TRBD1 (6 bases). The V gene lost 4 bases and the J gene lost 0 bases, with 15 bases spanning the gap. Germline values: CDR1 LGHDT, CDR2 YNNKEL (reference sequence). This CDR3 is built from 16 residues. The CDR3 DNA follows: TGTGCCAGCAGCCGTTCCGGGACAAGGATGAACACTGAAGCTTTCTTT. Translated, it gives CASSRSGTRMNTEAFF.

CDR3 sequence: CASSLAETSEQFF. The CDR3 nucleotides read TGTGCCAGCAGCTTAGCGGAAACTAGTGAGCAGTTCTTC. The V call is TRBV7-9, the J call TRBJ2-1; possible D gene TRBD2, 5 bases. Trimming cost V 0 bases and J 9 bases, with 9 bases left between them. Germline-derived CDR1 and CDR2 are SEHNR and FQNEAQ (reference sequence). CDR3 length: 13 residues.

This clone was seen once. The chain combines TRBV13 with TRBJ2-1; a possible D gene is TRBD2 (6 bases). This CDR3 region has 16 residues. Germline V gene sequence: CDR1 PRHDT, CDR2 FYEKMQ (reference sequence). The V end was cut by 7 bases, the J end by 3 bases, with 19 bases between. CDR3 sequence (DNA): TGTGCCAGCATGAAGCGGGCGGCTCCCAACTACAATGAGCAGTTCTTC. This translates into CASMKRAAPNYNEQFF.

As DNA, the CDR3 is TGCGCCAGCAGGGCGAAGGCGGGAGCCTACAATGAGCAGTTCTTC. Protein: CASRAKAGAYNEQFF. This chain joins TRBV10-2 and TRBJ2-1, with 7 bases aligning to TRBD2. Germline CDR1 reads WSHSY; CDR2 reads SAAADI. There are 15 residues in the CDR3. V lost 6 bases and J lost 2; bases outside the gene matches: 7.

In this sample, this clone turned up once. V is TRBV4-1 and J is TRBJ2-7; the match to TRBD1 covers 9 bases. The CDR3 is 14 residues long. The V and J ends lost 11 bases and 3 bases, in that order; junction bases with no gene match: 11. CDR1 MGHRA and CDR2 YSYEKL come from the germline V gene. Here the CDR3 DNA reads TGCGCCTCAAGCGTCGACAGGGGGTTCTACGAGCAGTACTTC. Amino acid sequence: CASSVDRGFYEQYF.

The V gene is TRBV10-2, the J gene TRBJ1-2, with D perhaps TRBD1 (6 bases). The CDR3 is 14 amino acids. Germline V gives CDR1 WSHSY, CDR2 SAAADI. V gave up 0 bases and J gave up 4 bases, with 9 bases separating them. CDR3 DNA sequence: TGCGCCAGCAGTGAGTCCTGGACAGTCTATGGCTACACCTTC. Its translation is CASSESWTVYGYTF.

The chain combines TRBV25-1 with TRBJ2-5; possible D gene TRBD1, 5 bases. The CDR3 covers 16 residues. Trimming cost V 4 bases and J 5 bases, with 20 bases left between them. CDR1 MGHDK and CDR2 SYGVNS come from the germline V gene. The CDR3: CASSVGLTGWAETQYF. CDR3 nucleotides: TGTGCCAGCAGTGTAGGGCTTACAGGATGGGCGGAGACCCAGTACTTC.

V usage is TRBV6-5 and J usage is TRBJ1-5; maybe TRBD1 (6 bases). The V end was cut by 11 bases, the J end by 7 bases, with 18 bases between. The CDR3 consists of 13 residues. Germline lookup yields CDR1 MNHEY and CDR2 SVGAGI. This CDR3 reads CAFSGGTGQPQHF. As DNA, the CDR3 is TGTGCCTTTTCGGGGGGCACGGGGCAGCCCCAGCATTTT.

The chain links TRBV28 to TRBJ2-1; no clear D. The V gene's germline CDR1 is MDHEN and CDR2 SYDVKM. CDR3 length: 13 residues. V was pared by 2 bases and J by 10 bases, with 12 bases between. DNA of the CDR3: TGTGCCAGCAGTTTAATCTCTATGAGGGAGCAGTTCTTC. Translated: CASSLISMREQFF.

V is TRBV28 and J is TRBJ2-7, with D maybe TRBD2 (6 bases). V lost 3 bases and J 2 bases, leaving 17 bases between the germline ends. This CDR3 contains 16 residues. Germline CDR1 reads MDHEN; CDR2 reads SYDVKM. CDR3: CASSFPGDWGPYEQYF. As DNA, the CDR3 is TGTGCCAGCAGTTTCCCGGGGGATTGGGGCCCCTACGAGCAGTACTTC.

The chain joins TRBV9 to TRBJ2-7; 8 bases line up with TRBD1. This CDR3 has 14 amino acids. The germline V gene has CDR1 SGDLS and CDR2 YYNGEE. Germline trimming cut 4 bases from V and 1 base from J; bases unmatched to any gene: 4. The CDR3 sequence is CASSIRDRSYEQYF. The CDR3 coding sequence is TGTGCCAGCAGCATCCGGGACAGGTCCTACGAGCAGTACTTC. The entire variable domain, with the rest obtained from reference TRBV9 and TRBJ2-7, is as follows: DSGVTQTPKHLITATGQRVTLRCSPRSGDLSVYWYQQSLDQGLQFLIQYYNGEERAKGNILERFSAQQFPDLHSELNLSSLELGDSALYFCASSIRDRSYEQYFGPGTRLTVT.

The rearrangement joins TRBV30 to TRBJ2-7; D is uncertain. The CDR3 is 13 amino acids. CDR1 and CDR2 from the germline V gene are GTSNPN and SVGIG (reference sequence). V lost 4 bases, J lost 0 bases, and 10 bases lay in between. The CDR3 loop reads CAWKQRSSYEQYF. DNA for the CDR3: TGTGCCTGGAAGCAGAGGAGCTCCTACGAGCAGTACTTC.

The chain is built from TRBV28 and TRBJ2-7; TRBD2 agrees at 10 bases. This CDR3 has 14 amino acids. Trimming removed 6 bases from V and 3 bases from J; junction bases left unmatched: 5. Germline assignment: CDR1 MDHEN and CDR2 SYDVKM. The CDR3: CASSYSGRYYEQYF. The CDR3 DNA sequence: TGTGCCAGCAGCTATAGCGGGAGGTACTACGAGCAGTACTTC.

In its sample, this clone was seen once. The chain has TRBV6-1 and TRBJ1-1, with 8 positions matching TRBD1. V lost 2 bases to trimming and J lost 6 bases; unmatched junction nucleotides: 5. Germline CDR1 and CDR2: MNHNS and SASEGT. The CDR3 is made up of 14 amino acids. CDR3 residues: CASSELDRASEAFF. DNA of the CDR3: TGTGCCAGCAGTGAATTGGACAGGGCCTCTGAAGCTTTCTTT.

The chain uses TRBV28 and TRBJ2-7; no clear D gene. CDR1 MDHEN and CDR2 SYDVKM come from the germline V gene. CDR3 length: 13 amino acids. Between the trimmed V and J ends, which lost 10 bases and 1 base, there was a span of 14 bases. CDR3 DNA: TGTGCCACCATAGACGGCGGATCCTACGAGCAGTACTTC. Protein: CATIDGGSYEQYF.